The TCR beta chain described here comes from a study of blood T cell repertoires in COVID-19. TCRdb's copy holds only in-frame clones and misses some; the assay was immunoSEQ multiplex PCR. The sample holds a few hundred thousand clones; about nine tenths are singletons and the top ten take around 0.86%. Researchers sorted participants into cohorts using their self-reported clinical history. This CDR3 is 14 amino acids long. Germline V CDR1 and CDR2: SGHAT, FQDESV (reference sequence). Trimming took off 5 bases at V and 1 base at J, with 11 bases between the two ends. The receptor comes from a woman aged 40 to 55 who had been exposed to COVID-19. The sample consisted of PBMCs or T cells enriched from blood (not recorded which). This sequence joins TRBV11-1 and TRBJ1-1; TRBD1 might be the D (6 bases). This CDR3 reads CASSRQVRNTEAFF. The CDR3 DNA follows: TGTGCCAGCAGCCGACAGGTCAGGAACACTGAAGCTTTCTTT.